The clone carrying this TCR beta chain was recorded a few times. Antigen: not known. This record belongs to a study of OX40 agonist ivuxolimab in advanced cancers. Across the whole study: Patients received intravenous ivuxolimab every 2 weeks at 0.01 to 10 mg/kg. Study-level results: Among the lowest peripheral clonal expansion occurred in 0.1-3.0 mg/kg partial responders.

Sequencing was performed with immunoSEQ multiplex PCR; in TCRdb, only in-frame clones are kept and a portion is missing. This sample has fewer than 20,000 clones, with less than 85% found just once. Prior autoimmune disease or systemic immunosuppression barred patients. Germline V gives CDR1 LNHDA, CDR2 SQIVND (reference sequence). With 5 bases removed from V and 7 bases from J, the gap between germline ends came to 17 bases. This CDR3 is built from 14 residues. V usage is TRBV19 and J usage is TRBJ1-1, with D maybe TRBD1 (5 bases). The TCR sequence derives from an adult with an advanced solid tumor such as melanoma, head and neck, liver or kidney cancer. Source: CD4+ or CD8+ T cells sorted from blood, taken in a trial of the OX40 agonist ivuxolimab. The CDR3 reads CASSRYRVGGEAFF. DNA of the CDR3: TGTGCCAGTAGTCGCTATAGGGTTGGGGGTGAAGCTTTCTTT.